Listed below are T cell receptor beta chains from one sample, sequenced in a study of blood T cell repertoires in COVID-19. Method: immunoSEQ multiplex PCR; TCRdb's copy keeps in-frame clones and lacks some. The sample shows about 200,000 clones, 81% of them seen only once. Sequenced input: peripheral blood. These receptors originate from a woman older than 75 with acute or convalescent COVID-19. Each CDR3 is given with its conserved first and last residue. Each record gives: CDR3 length, clone size, V gene, J gene, D gene, CDR3 DNA, CDR3 protein. A D gene is named only where the DNA matches it firmly. Some rows have no size entry. The others give once, few or many, or a class for an expanded clone.

>14|.|TRBV5-1|TRBJ2-7|.
TGCGCCAGCAGCTCATGGACAATGTCCTACGAGCAGTACTTC
CASSSWTMSYEQYF
>15|.|TRBV11-3|TRBJ2-1|TRBD2
TGTGCCAGCAGCCCAGCGGGAGGAACACCCAATGAGCAGTTCTTC
CASSPAGGTPNEQFF
>14|once|TRBV10-3|TRBJ1-1|.
TGTGCCATCAGTGAGCGGGGACTAGACACTGAAGCTTTCTTT
CAISERGLDTEAFF
>16|few|TRBV3-1/TRBV3-2|TRBJ1-2|TRBD1
TGTGCCAGCAGCCAAGATTGGGGGACAGCTAACTATGGCTACACCTTC
CASSQDWGTANYGYTF
>13|.|TRBV28|TRBJ1-1|.
TGTGCCAGCAGTCCTCACAAGAACACTGAAGCTTTCTTT
CASSPHKNTEAFF
>16|.|TRBV24-1|TRBJ2-1|TRBD1
TGTGCCACCAGTGGCCGGGGACAGGGTCCTTACAATGAGCAGTTCTTC
CATSGRGQGPYNEQFF
>16|.|TRBV9|TRBJ1-2|.
TGTGCCAGCAGCGTAGCTTCGGCGGCCGCTAACTATGGCTACACCTTC
CASSVASAAANYGYTF
>13|.|TRBV6-4|TRBJ1-5|.
TGTGCCAGCAGTGAACAGGAAAATCAGCCCCAGCATTTT
CASSEQENQPQHF
>15|.|TRBV19|TRBJ1-3|.
TGTGCCAGGCCAGGATGGGAGGACTCTGGAAACACCATATATTTT
CARPGWEDSGNTIYF
>13|.|TRBV2|TRBJ1-2|.
TGTGCCAGCAGTGGTACAGGGAACTATGGCTACACCTTC
CASSGTGNYGYTF
>11|.|TRBV2|TRBJ1-2|.
TGTGCCAGCAGTCCAAATTATGGCTACACCTTC
CASSPNYGYTF
>13|.|TRBV18|TRBJ1-1|.
TGTGCCAGCCCCAACAAATCGAACACTGAAGCTTTCTTT
CASPNKSNTEAFF
>16|.|TRBV3-1/TRBV3-2|TRBJ2-7|TRBD1
TGTGCCAGCAGCCAAGTCTGGGACAGGGGGCGCGACGAGCAGTACTTC
CASSQVWDRGRDEQYF
>11|few|TRBV20-1|TRBJ1-4|.
TGCAGTGCCCCGAGTCGGGAAAAACTGTTTTTT
CSAPSREKLFF
>12|.|TRBV2|TRBJ2-7|.
TGTGCCAGCAGTGTCTCCTACTACGAGCAGTACTTC
CASSVSYYEQYF
>16|.|TRBV6-5|TRBJ2-2|TRBD1
TGTGCCAGCAGTTTAGGTCAGGGGGCGCCAACCGGGGAGCTGTTTTTT
CASSLGQGAPTGELFF
>15|.|TRBV21-1|TRBJ1-5|.
TGTGCCAGCAACAAATGGACAGGGGGAAATCAGCCCCAGCATTTT
CASNKWTGGNQPQHF
>18|once|TRBV7-9|TRBJ1-1|TRBD1
TGTGCCAGCAGCTTTAGTGGGAGGGCAGGGGGCGCGAACACTGAAGCTTTCTTT
CASSFSGRAGGANTEAFF
>14|.|TRBV5-4|TRBJ2-7|TRBD1
TGTGCCAGCAGCCGACAGGGGGCCACCTACGAGCAGTACTTC
CASSRQGATYEQYF
>14|once|TRBV7-2|TRBJ2-7|.
TGTGCCAGCAGCTTAGCGAGGCAGACTTACCCCGCTCACTTC
CASSLARQTYPAHF
>15|.|TRBV3-1/TRBV3-2|TRBJ2-2|TRBD2
TGTGCCAGCAGCCTTGCGGGAGGTCTAACCGGGGAGCTGTTTTTT
CASSLAGGLTGELFF
>13|.|TRBV27|TRBJ1-1|.
TGTGCCAGCAGTTTCCCCGGCGGGACTTCAGCTTTCTTT
CASSFPGGTSAFF
>15|.|TRBV10-3|TRBJ2-7|TRBD1
TGTGCCATTTCTAGCCGGGACAGGGGAAGAAACGAGCAGTACTTC
CAISSRDRGRNEQYF
>16|.|TRBV9|TRBJ1-1|TRBD1
TGTGCCAGCAGCCAACTTTGGGGGACAGGGGGCTCGGGAGCTTTCTTT
CASSQLWGTGGSGAFF
>16|.|TRBV3-1/TRBV3-2|TRBJ2-5|TRBD2
TGTGCCAGCAGCCAGTGGACTAGCGGGCTCCAAGAGACCCAGTACTTC
CASSQWTSGLQETQYF
>16|.|TRBV5-1|TRBJ2-7|.
TGCGCCAGCAGCTTGTCGGGCGGGAAGATTCCCTACGAGCAGTACTTC
CASSLSGGKIPYEQYF